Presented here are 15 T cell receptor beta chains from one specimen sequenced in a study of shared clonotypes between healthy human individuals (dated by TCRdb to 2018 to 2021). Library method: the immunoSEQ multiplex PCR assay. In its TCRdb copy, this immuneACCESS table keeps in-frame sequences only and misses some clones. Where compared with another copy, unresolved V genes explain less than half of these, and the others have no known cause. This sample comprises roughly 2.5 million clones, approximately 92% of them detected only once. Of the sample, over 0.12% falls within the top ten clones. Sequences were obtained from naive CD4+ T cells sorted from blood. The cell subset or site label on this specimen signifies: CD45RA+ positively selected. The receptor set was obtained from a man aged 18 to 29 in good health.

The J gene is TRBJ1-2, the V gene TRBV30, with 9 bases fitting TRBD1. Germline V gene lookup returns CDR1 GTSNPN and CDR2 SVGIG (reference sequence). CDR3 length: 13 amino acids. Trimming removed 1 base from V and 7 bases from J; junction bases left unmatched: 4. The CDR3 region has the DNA TGTGCCTGGAGTGGACAGGGGGTAATTGGCTACACCTTC. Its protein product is CAWSGQGVIGYTF. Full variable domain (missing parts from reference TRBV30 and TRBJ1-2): SQTIHQWPATLVQPVGSPLSLECTVEGTSNPNLYWYRQAAGRGLQLLFYSVGIGQISSEVPQNLSASRPQDRQFILSSKKLLLSDSGFYLCAWSGQGVIGYTFGSGTRLTVV.

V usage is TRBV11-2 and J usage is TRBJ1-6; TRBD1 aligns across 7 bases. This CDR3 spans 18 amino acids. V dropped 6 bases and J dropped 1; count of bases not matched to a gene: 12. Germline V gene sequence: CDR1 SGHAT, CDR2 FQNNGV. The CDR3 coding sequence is TGTGCCAGCAGTCAAAAAACAGGGGACGGATCCTATAATTCACCCCTCCACTTT. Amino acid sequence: CASSQKTGDGSYNSPLHF.

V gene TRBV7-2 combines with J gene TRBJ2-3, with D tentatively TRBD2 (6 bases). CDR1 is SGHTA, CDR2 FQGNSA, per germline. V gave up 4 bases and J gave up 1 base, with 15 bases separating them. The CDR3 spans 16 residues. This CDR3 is CASSSLGGRGTDTQYF. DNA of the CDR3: TGTGCCAGCAGCTCCCTGGGAGGTCGTGGCACAGATACGCAGTATTTT.

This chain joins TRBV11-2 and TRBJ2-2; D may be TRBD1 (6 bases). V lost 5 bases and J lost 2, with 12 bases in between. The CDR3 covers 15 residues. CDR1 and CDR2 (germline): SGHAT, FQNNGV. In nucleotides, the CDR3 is TGTGCCAGCAGCAGCCGGGACAAAAACACCGGGGAGCTGTTTTTT. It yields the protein CASSSRDKNTGELFF.

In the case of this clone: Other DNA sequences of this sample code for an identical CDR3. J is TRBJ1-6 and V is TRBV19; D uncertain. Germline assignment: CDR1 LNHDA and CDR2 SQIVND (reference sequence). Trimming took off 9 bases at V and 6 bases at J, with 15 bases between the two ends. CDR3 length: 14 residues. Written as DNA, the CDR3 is TGTGCCAGCTCCCGGACCGAATTTAATTCACCCCTCCACTTT. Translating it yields CASSRTEFNSPLHF.

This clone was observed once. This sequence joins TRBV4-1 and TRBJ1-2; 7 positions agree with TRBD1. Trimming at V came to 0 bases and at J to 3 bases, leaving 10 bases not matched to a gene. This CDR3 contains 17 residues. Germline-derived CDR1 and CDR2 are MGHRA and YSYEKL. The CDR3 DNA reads TGCGCCAGCAGCCAAGAATTTGGACAGGCGCCATACTATGGCTACACCTTC. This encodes CASSQEFGQAPYYGYTF.

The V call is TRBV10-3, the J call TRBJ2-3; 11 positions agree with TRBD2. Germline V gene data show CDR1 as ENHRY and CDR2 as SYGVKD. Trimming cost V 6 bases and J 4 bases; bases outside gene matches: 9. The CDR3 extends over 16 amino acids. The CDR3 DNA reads TGTGCCATCAGGGGGGCACTAGCGGGAGTATCAGATACGCAGTATTTT. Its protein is CAIRGALAGVSDTQYF.

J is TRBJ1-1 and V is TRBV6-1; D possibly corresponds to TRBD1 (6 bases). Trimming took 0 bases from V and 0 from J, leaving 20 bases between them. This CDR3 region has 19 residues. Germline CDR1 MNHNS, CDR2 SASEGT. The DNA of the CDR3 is TGTGCCAGCAGTGAAGCGATGGGGGAAGGGGGTTTCGTGAACACTGAAGCTTTCTTT. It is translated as CASSEAMGEGGFVNTEAFF.

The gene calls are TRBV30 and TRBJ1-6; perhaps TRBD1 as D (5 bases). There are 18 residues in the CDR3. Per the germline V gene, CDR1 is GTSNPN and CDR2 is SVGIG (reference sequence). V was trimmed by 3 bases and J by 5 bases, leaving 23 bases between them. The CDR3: CAWRWGRTSASNNSPLHF. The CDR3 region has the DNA TGTGCCTGGAGATGGGGACGGACATCCGCATCTAATAATTCACCCCTCCACTTT.

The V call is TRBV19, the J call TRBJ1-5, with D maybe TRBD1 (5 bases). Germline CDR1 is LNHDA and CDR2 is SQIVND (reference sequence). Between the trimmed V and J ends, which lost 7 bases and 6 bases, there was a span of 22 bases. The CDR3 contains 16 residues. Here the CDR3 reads CASTIGVFLGAQPQHF. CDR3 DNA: TGTGCCAGTACCATTGGCGTGTTCTTAGGGGCTCAGCCCCAGCATTTT.

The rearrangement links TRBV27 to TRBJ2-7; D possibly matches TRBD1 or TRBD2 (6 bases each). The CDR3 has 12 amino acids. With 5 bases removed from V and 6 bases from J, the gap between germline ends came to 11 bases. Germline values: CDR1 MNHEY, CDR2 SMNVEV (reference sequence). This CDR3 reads CASSQQGGEQYF. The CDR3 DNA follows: TGTGCCAGCAGTCAACAGGGAGGCGAGCAGTACTTC.

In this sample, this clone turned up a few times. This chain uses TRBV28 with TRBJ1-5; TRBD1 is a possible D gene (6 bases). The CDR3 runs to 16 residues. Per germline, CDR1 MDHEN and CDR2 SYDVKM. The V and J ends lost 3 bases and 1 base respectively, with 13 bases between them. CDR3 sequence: CASSLGGRFSNQPQHF. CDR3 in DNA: TGTGCCAGCAGTTTGGGGGGGCGATTCAGCAATCAGCCCCAGCATTTT.

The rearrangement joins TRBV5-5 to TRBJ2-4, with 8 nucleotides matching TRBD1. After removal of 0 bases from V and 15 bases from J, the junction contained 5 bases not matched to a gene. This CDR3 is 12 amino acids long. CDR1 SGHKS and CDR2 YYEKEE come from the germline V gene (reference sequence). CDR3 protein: CASSLGQGAWYF. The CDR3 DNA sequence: TGTGCCAGCAGCTTGGGCCAGGGGGCTTGGTACTTC.

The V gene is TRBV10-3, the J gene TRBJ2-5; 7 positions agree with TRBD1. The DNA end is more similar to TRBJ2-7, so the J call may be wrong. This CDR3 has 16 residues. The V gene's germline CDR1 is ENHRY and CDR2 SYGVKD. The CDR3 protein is CAISEPSTGRPSEQYF. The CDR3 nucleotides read TGTGCCATCAGTGAGCCCTCGACAGGGAGACCATCCGAGCAGTACTTC.

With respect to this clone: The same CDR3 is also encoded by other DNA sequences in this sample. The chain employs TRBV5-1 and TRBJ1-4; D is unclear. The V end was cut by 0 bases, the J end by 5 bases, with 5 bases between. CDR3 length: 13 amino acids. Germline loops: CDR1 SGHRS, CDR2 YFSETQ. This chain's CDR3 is CASSLGQNEKLFF. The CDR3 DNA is TGCGCCAGCAGCTTGGGTCAGAATGAAAAACTGTTTTTT. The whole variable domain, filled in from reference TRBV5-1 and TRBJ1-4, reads KAGVTQTPRYLIKTRGQQVTLSCSPISGHRSVSWYQQTPGQGLQFLFEYFSETQRNKGNFPGRFSGRQFSNSRSEMNVSTLELGDSALYLCASSLGQNEKLFFGSGTQLSVL.